The 32 T cell receptor beta chains in this list originate from one sample, sequenced in a study of blood T cell repertoires in COVID-19. TCRdb's table, derived via immunoSEQ multiplex PCR, lists solely in-frame clones and lacks some. Of some 49,000 clones in the sample, approximately 95% were seen once. Material for sequencing was peripheral blood. The receptor source for this set is a man aged 60-69 years with COVID-19, enrolled during active disease.

V is TRBV19 and J is TRBJ1-3, with no clear D. The V and J ends lost 4 bases and 2 bases respectively, with 6 bases between them. The germline CDR1 and CDR2 sequences are LNHDA and SQIVND (reference sequence). CDR3 length equals 13 residues. The CDR3 region has the DNA TGTGCCAGTAGTAAAACAGCTGGAAACACCATATATTTT. The encoded protein is CASSKTAGNTIYF.

J is TRBJ2-2 and V is TRBV6-2 or TRBV6-3; tentatively, D is TRBD2 (6 bases). The CDR3 covers 14 residues. Germline V gives CDR1 MNHEY, CDR2 SVGEGT. V lost 6 bases, J lost 5 bases, and 13 bases lay in between. The CDR3, as DNA: TGTGCCAGCAGCCTCGGGACTCAGACCGGGGAGCTGTTTTTT. Protein: CASSLGTQTGELFF.

The chain recombines TRBV7-9 with TRBJ2-3; 12 nucleotides agree with TRBD2. CDR1 is SEHNR, CDR2 FQNEAQ, per germline (reference sequence). The CDR3 is made up of 19 amino acids. Losses at the gene ends were 2 bases for V and 1 base for J; bases not matched to a gene: 10. CDR3 loop: CASSLRVTSGRRGTDTQYF. CDR3 sequence (DNA): TGTGCCAGCAGCTTACGGGTGACTAGCGGGAGAAGGGGCACAGATACGCAGTATTTT.

The count of this clone is one. The chain uses TRBV28 and TRBJ2-1; the match to TRBD1 covers 10 bases. The germline gives CDR1 MDHEN, CDR2 SYDVKM. J was trimmed by 7 bases and V by 6 bases; bases with no gene match: 9. This CDR3 is 15 amino acids long. This CDR3 reads CASSRDRGGSNEQFF. The CDR3 bases are TGTGCCAGCAGCCGGGACAGGGGCGGTAGTAATGAGCAGTTCTTC.

The genes are TRBV9 and TRBJ1-2; possible D gene TRBD1, 6 bases. Germline-derived CDR1 and CDR2 are SGDLS and YYNGEE. Trimming took off 3 bases at V and 4 bases at J, with 19 bases between the two ends. The CDR3 extends over 16 amino acids. The CDR3 sequence: CASSAQPTGTSYGYTF. The DNA of the CDR3 is TGTGCCAGCAGCGCCCAGCCAACAGGGACAAGCTATGGCTACACCTTC.

This clone was found once. The chain employs TRBV3-1 (or the pseudogene TRBV3-2) and TRBJ1-1, with D unclear. The CDR3 contains 14 residues. V lost 3 bases and J lost 5, with 13 bases in between. Germline V gives CDR1 LGHDT, CDR2 YNNKEL (reference sequence). The CDR3 region has the DNA TGTGCCAGCAGCCAGGCCCTACAGCGGACTGAAGCTTTCTTT. Encoded protein: CASSQALQRTEAFF.

This chain connects TRBV30 to TRBJ2-2, with TRBD2 matching over 10 bases. This CDR3 contains 18 residues. Germline CDR1 reads GTSNPN; CDR2 reads SVGIG (reference sequence). V was clipped by 0 bases and J by 0 bases; unmatched bases: 7. CDR3 nucleotides: TGTGCCTGGAGTGTCCGGACTAGCGGAAAACCGAACACCGGGGAGCTGTTTTTT. Its protein product is CAWSVRTSGKPNTGELFF.

The V gene is TRBV25-1, the J gene TRBJ2-7, with 7 bases that match TRBD2. Germline CDR1 MGHDK, CDR2 SYGVNS. V dropped 3 bases and J dropped 4; count of bases not matched to a gene: 3. The CDR3 consists of 13 residues. The CDR3 sequence is CASSEGGRYEQYF. The CDR3 DNA follows: TGTGCCAGCAGTGAGGGGGGGAGGTACGAGCAGTACTTC.

This chain links TRBV28 with TRBJ1-4; 9 nucleotides agree with TRBD1. Germline V gene data show CDR1 as MDHEN and CDR2 as SYDVKM. The junction had 5 bases not matched to a gene; V was cut back by 7 bases and J by 5 bases. This CDR3 is built from 14 residues. The CDR3 region has the DNA TGTGCCAGCACTTCGGGGACAGGGAATGAAAAACTGTTTTTT. Translating gives CASTSGTGNEKLFF. The variable domain in full, with the rest retrieved from reference TRBV28 and TRBJ1-4, is DVKVTQSSRYLVKRTGEKVFLECVQDMDHENMFWYRQDPGLGLRLIYFSYDVKMKEKGDIPEGYSVSREKKERFSLILESASTNQTSMYLCASTSGTGNEKLFFGSGTQLSVL.

The J gene is TRBJ2-3, the V gene TRBV3-1 (or the pseudogene TRBV3-2), with TRBD2 as a possible D gene (6 bases). Germline CDR1 LGHDT, CDR2 YNNKEL (reference sequence). V was shortened by 1 base and J by 4 bases, with 12 bases between the two germline ends. The CDR3 runs 15 residues. CDR3 amino acids: CASSQGGTRADTQYF. The CDR3 DNA is TGTGCCAGCAGCCAAGGAGGGACTCGGGCAGATACGCAGTATTTT.

The genes are TRBV7-2 and TRBJ2-1; 7 bases fit TRBD2. The ends lost 2 bases at V and 1 base at J; junction bases unmatched: 8. The CDR3 loop spans 17 amino acids. Looked up from germline, CDR1 is SGHTA and CDR2 is FQGNSA. In DNA, the CDR3 is TGTGCCAGCAGCTTACAGCCTAGCGGATATTCCTACAATGAGCAGTTCTTC. Its protein product is CASSLQPSGYSYNEQFF.

The chain couples TRBV18 to TRBJ1-3; 7 bases are shared with TRBD1. In germline, CDR1 is KGHSH, CDR2 LQKENI. The CDR3 sequence is 16 residues long. V was clipped by 6 bases and J by 0 bases; unmatched bases: 8. The CDR3 sequence is CASSDRDSYSGNTIYF. In nucleotides, the CDR3 is TGTGCCAGCTCGGACCGGGACAGCTACTCTGGAAACACCATATATTTT.

The rearrangement joins TRBV18 to TRBJ2-7, with D perhaps matching TRBD2 (5 bases). CDR1 is KGHSH and CDR2 is LQKENI in the germline V gene. This CDR3 comprises 15 residues. The V gene lost 0 bases and the J gene lost 2 bases, with 11 bases spanning the gap. CDR3 loop: CASSPPRAWTYEQYF. CDR3 DNA: TGTGCCAGCTCACCACCGCGGGCCTGGACCTACGAGCAGTACTTC.

This clone occurred once. The V gene is TRBV4-1, the J gene TRBJ2-1; 15 bases are a match to TRBD2. The V segment lost 6 bases and the J segment 7 bases; nucleotides outside the gene matches: 7. From germline, CDR1 is MGHRA and CDR2 YSYEKL. The CDR3 is 16 amino acids. The CDR3 bases are TGCGCCAGCAGGCGACCCGGGACTAGCGGGAGGAATGAGCAGTTCTTC. Translating gives CASRRPGTSGRNEQFF.

CDR3 nucleotides: TGTGCCTTCAAACCTGGGGGGGTCTCTGGAAACACCATATATTTT. Translating gives CAFKPGGVSGNTIYF. The chain has TRBV5-4 and TRBJ1-3; D possibly corresponds to TRBD1 (5 bases). The CDR3 is made up of 15 amino acids. V lost 10 bases and J 0 bases, leaving 17 bases between the germline ends. The V gene's germline CDR1 is SGHNT and CDR2 YYREEE (reference sequence).

V gene TRBV9 combines with J gene TRBJ2-7, with 14 bases that match TRBD2. CDR1 is SGDLS and CDR2 is YYNGEE in the germline V gene. CDR3 length equals 16 residues. V shed 3 bases and J 4 bases; nucleotides not matched to a gene: 6. CDR3 DNA: TGTGCCAGCAGCGCTAGACTAGCGGGGGGGCTGTACGAGCAGTACTTC. Translation: CASSARLAGGLYEQYF.

The count of this clone is one. The chain has TRBV6-5 and TRBJ1-1, with unresolved D. CDR3 length equals 14 residues. Trimming took 6 bases from V and 4 from J, leaving 15 bases between them. CDR1 and CDR2 from the germline V gene are MNHEY and SVGAGI. CDR3 coding DNA: TGTGCCAGCAGAGTCGATGGGCGCCGCACTGAAGCTTTCTTT. Amino acid sequence: CASRVDGRRTEAFF.

This rearrangement joins TRBV6-5 to TRBJ1-1, with D unresolved. Germline lookup yields CDR1 MNHEY and CDR2 SVGAGI. Trimming took off 4 bases at V and 4 bases at J, with 7 bases between the two ends. This CDR3 region has 12 residues. CDR3 bases: TGTGCCAGCAGTTTTCGAGGCACTGAAGCTTTCTTT. Translating it yields CASSFRGTEAFF.

A note on this clone: One end of the junction fails to match germline, which may point to a read error. The chain employs TRBV6-1 and TRBJ1-1, with unresolved D. The germline V gene encodes CDR1 MNHNS and CDR2 SASEGT. CDR3 length: 14 amino acids. The CDR3 region is CASSEVQVNTEAFF. DNA of the CDR3: TGTGCCAGCAGTGAAGTTCAGGTAAACACCGAAGCTTTCTTT.

This clone was found once. This chain joins TRBV21-1 and TRBJ1-5; the table's D call, TRBD1, has no DNA check behind it. TRBV21-1 is a pseudogene segment. The CDR3 extends over 15 amino acids. CDR3: CASRDRTWSNQPQHF. CDR3 bases: TGTGCCAGCAGAGACAGGACCTGGAGCAATCAGCCCCAGCATTTT.

The CDR3 is CASSPGLAGGRSYNEQFF. For the CDR3, the DNA is TGTGCCAGTAGCCCGGGACTAGCGGGAGGCCGATCCTACAATGAGCAGTTCTTC. The chain employs TRBV19 and TRBJ2-1, with 15 bases identical to TRBD2. This CDR3 has 18 amino acids. Germline lookup yields CDR1 LNHDA and CDR2 SQIVND (reference sequence). V lost 6 bases and J lost 1; bases outside the gene matches: 7.

The rearrangement links TRBV12-5 to TRBJ1-1; possible D gene TRBD1, 6 bases. Deletions cut 0 bases from V and 3 bases from J, with 11 bases between. Germline-derived CDR1 and CDR2 are LGHNT and FRNRAP. The length of the CDR3 is 15 residues. The CDR3 region is CASGLVQGRHTEAFF. The CDR3, as DNA: TGTGCTAGTGGTTTGGTACAGGGACGGCACACTGAAGCTTTCTTT.

The chain recombines TRBV5-1 with TRBJ2-2; TRBD2 matches at 8 bases. Germline CDR1 and CDR2: SGHRS and YFSETQ. The V and J ends lost 4 bases and 4 bases, in that order; junction bases with no gene match: 6. This CDR3 has 15 amino acids. The CDR3 nucleotides read TGCGCCAGCAGCCAGGGACTAGGGGGCACCGGGGAGCTGTTTTTT. This translates into CASSQGLGGTGELFF.

The V call is TRBV6-2 or TRBV6-3, the J call TRBJ2-7, with 7 bases that match TRBD1. This CDR3 contains 14 residues. V dropped 6 bases and J dropped 0; count of bases not matched to a gene: 5. Germline-derived CDR1 and CDR2 are MNHEY and SVGEGT. The CDR3 bases are TGTGCCAGCAGCCGGGACAGTTTCTCCTACGAGCAGTACTTC. It is translated as CASSRDSFSYEQYF.

The rearrangement links TRBV30 to TRBJ2-7; 9 positions agree with TRBD1. The CDR3 totals 13 residues. Trimming at V came to 7 bases and at J to 7 bases, leaving 11 bases not matched to a gene. Germline V lookup: CDR1 GTSNPN, CDR2 SVGIG (reference sequence). For the CDR3, the DNA is TGTGCCTCGGGCGGGACAGGGAAAAGGGAGCAGTACTTC. It specifies CASGGTGKREQYF.

This chain links TRBV12-2 with TRBJ1-5; the table's D call TRBD1 went unverified against the DNA. TRBV12-2 is a pseudogene segment. There are 21 residues in the CDR3. CDR3 residues: CASRLKRNGHSESGCNQPQHF. The CDR3 DNA sequence: TGTGCAAGTCGCTTGAAGCGCAACGGACATTCGGAATCTGGATGCAATCAGCCCCAGCATTTT.

The V call is TRBV3-1 (or the pseudogene TRBV3-2), the J call TRBJ1-2, with a tentative D call TRBD1 (5 bases). Trimming cost V 3 bases and J 11 bases, with 13 bases left between them. Germline V gene sequence: CDR1 LGHDT, CDR2 YNNKEL (reference sequence). The length of the CDR3 is 12 residues. CDR3 nucleotides: TGTGCCAGCAGCCAGGATAGGACAAGTTACACCTTC. The encoded protein is CASSQDRTSYTF.

The J gene is TRBJ1-6, the V gene TRBV18; 10 nucleotides match TRBD1. The CDR3 length is 15 residues. The V gene's germline CDR1 is KGHSH and CDR2 LQKENI. V was clipped by 2 bases and J by 10 bases; unmatched bases: 5. CDR3 region: CASSPDGTGASPLHF. The CDR3 DNA reads as TGTGCCAGCTCACCAGACGGGACAGGGGCATCACCCCTCCACTTT.

This clone was counted between two and nine times. The CDR3 spells CASSQSQSSGANVLTF. The DNA of the CDR3 is TGTGCCAGCAGCCAATCACAGAGCTCTGGGGCCAACGTCCTGACTTTC. The chain is built from TRBV4-2 and TRBJ2-6; D is unresolved. V lost 2 bases and J 0 bases, leaving 8 bases between the germline ends. Germline-derived CDR1 and CDR2 are LGHNA and YNFKEQ. This CDR3 region has 16 residues.

The chain uses TRBV6-6 and TRBJ1-2; D is ambiguous. The CDR3 is 14 amino acids. From germline, CDR1 is MNHNY and CDR2 SVGAGI (reference sequence). Trimming left V 0 bases short and J 2 bases short, with 7 bases between. The chain's CDR3 is CASSYSDLNYGYTF. The CDR3 DNA is TGTGCCAGCAGTTACTCCGACTTAAACTATGGCTACACCTTC.

This chain links TRBV14 with TRBJ1-1; D possibly corresponds to TRBD1 (6 bases). CDR1 is SGHDN, CDR2 FVKESK, per germline. V lost 0 bases to trimming and J lost 4 bases, with 9 bases between them. The CDR3 consists of 14 residues. CDR3 loop: CASSQEVRGTEAFF. The DNA for the CDR3 is TGTGCCAGCAGCCAAGAGGTCAGGGGCACTGAAGCTTTCTTT.

The V gene is TRBV29-1, the J gene TRBJ1-2, with a tentative D call TRBD1 (6 bases). Germline CDR1 is SQVTM and CDR2 is ANQGSEA. The CDR3 extends over 14 amino acids. Deletions cut 4 bases from V and 2 bases from J, with 14 bases between. In DNA, the CDR3 is TGCAGCGTTGCCACCGGGACAACGAACTATGGCTACACCTTC. It translates to CSVATGTTNYGYTF.